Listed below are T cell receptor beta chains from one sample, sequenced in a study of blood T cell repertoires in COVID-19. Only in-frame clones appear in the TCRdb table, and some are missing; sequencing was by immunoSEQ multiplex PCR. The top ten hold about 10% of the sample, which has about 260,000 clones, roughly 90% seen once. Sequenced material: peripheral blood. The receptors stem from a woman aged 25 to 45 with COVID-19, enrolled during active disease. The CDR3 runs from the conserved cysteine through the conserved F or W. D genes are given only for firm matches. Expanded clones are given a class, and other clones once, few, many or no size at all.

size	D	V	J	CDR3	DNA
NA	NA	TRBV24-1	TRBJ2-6	CATSENREPGANVLTF	TGTGCCACCAGTGAGAACAGGGAACCTGGGGCCAACGTCCTGACTTTC
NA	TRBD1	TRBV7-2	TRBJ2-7	CASSARTGGTYEQYF	TGTGCCAGCAGCGCCCGGACAGGGGGCACCTACGAGCAGTACTTC
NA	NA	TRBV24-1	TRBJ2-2	CATSAEPNTGELFF	TGTGCCACCAGTGCGGAGCCGAACACCGGGGAGCTGTTTTTT
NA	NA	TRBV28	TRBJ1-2	CASSFGKVNGYTF	TGTGCCAGCAGTTTCGGGAAGGTGAATGGCTACACCTTC
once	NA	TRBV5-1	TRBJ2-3	CASRARRGTDTQYF	TGCGCCAGCAGAGCAAGGCGGGGCACAGATACGCAGTATTTT
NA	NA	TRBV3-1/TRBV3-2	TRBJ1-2	CASSQATSAEGYTF	TGTGCCAGCAGCCAAGCCACTTCTGCGGAGGGCTACACCTTC
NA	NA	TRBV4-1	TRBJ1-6	CASSLRLGALENSPLHF	TGCGCCAGCAGCCTCAGGTTGGGGGCCCTAGAAAATTCACCCCTCCACTTT
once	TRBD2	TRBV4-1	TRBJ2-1	CASSQEAGRVGEQFF	TGCGCCAGCAGCCAAGAGGCCGGGAGGGTCGGTGAGCAGTTCTTC
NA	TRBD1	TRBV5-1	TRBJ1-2	CASSPAQGVVGYTF	TGCGCCAGCAGCCCAGCCCAGGGGGTTGTCGGCTACACCTTC
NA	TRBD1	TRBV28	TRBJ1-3	CASSFRQGRRNTIYF	TGTGCCAGCAGTTTCCGACAGGGTCGTAGAAACACCATATATTTT
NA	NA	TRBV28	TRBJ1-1	CASSLARGRYTEAFF	TGTGCCAGCAGTTTGGCAAGGGGCCGATACACTGAAGCTTTCTTT
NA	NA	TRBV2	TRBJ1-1	CASTLGLSGNTEAFF	TGTGCCAGCACTCTGGGACTTTCTGGGAACACTGAAGCTTTCTTT
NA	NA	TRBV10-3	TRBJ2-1	CAISSPAGSSYNEQFF	TGTGCCATTTCTTCCCCCGCGGGGAGCTCCTACAATGAGCAGTTCTTC
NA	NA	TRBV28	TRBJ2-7	CASSLLTPGSSYEQYF	TGTGCCAGCAGTTTATTAACCCCAGGGTCCTCCTACGAGCAGTACTTC
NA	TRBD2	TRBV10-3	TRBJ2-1	CAITTGTSGFNEQFF	TGTGCCATTACTACCGGGACTAGCGGGTTTAATGAGCAGTTCTTC
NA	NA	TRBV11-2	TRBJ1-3	CASSPFGNTIYF	TGTGCCAGCAGCCCCTTCGGAAACACCATATATTTT
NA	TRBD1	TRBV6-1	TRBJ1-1	CASSDRDRNTEAFF	TGTGCCAGCAGTGACCGGGACAGAAACACTGAAGCTTTCTTT
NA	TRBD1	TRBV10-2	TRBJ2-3	CASSGTQTGTTDTQYF	TGCGCCAGCAGTGGGACCCAGACAGGGACGACAGATACGCAGTATTTT
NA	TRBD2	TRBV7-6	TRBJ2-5	CASSPGVPASGRAETQYF	TGTGCCAGCAGCCCGGGGGTTCCGGCTAGCGGGAGAGCAGAGACCCAGTACTTC
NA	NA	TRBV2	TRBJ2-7	CASSGLAYEQYF	TGTGCCAGCAGTGGCCTAGCCTACGAGCAGTACTTC
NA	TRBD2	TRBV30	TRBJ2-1	CAWSVGLAGYNEQFF	TGTGCCTGGAGTGTAGGACTAGCGGGTTACAATGAGCAGTTCTTC
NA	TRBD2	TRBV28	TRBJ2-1	CASSSLVRGVYNEQFF	TGTGCCAGCAGTTCCTTAGTCCGGGGGGTCTACAATGAGCAGTTCTTC
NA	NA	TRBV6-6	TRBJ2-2	CASTEGPNTGELFF	TGTGCCAGCACAGAGGGTCCCAACACCGGGGAGCTGTTTTTT
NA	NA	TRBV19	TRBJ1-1	CASSISGLMAFF	TGTGCCAGTAGTATTTCCGGTTTAATGGCTTTCTTT
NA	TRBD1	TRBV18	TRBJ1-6	CASSPTGTGERSPLHF	TGTGCCAGCTCACCCACCGGGACAGGGGAGCGATCACCCCTCCACTTT
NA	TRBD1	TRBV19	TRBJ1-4	CASRPNRDRGNEKLFF	TGTGCCAGTAGGCCTAACCGGGACAGAGGGAATGAAAAACTGTTTTTT
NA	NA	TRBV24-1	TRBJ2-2	CATTPGVANTGELFF	TGTGCCACCACCCCGGGGGTCGCGAACACCGGGGAGCTGTTTTTT
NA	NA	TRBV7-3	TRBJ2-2	CASSELTHPNGELFF	TGTGCCAGCAGCGAGCTGACTCACCCGAACGGGGAGCTGTTTTTT
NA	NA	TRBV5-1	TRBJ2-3	CASSLVAGTHSTDTQYF	TGCGCCAGCAGCTTGGTTGCGGGTACACATAGCACAGATACGCAGTATTTT